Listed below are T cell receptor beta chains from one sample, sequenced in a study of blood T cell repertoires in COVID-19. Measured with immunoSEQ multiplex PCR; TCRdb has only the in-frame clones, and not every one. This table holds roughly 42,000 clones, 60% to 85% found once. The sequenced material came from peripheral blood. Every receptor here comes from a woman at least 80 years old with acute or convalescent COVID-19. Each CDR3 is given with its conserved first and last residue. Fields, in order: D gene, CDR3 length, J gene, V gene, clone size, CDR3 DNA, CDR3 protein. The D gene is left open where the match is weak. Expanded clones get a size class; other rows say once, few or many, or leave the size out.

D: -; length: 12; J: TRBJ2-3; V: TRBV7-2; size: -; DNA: TGTGCCAGCAGTTCATTCACAGATACGCAGTATTTT; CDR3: CASSSFTDTQYF
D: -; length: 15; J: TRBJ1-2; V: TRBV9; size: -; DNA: TGTGCCAGCAGCCCCACAGGGTTAGCTAACTATGGCTACACCTTC; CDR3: CASSPTGLANYGYTF
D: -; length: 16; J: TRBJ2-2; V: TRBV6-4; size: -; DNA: TGTGCCAGCAGCGATTCGGGCGGGGGCGACACCGGGGAGCTGTTTTTT; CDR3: CASSDSGGGDTGELFF
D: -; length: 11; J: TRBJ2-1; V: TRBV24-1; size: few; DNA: TGTGCCACCAGTGATACAAATGAGCAGTTCTTC; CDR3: CATSDTNEQFF
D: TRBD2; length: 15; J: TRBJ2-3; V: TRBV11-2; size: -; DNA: TGTGCCAGCAGCTTACAACTAGCGGGGGGAGATACGCAGTATTTT; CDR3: CASSLQLAGGDTQYF
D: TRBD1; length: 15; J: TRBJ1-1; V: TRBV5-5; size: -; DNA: TGTGCCAGCAGCTTGATGGGACAGGCCGGCACTGAAGCTTTCTTT; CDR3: CASSLMGQAGTEAFF
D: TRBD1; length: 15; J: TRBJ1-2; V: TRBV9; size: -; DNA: TGTGCCAGCAGCGCCCCCCACAGGGGGCTGGGGGGCTACACCTTC; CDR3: CASSAPHRGLGGYTF
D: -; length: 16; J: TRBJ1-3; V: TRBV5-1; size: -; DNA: TGCGCCAGCAGCCCGGACCCGGACTACTCTGGAAACACCATATATTTT; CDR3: CASSPDPDYSGNTIYF
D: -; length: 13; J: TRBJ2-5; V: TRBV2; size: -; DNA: TGTGCCAGCAGTGTACACCCTCAAGAGACCCAGTACTTC; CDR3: CASSVHPQETQYF
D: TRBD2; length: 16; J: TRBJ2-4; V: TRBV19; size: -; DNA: TGTGCCAGTAGTATGACTAGCGGGAGTATAAGTCCCATTCAGTACTTC; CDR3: CASSMTSGSISPIQYF
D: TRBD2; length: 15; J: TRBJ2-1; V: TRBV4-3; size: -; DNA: TGCGCCAGCAGCCAAGAAGGGACTAGCGAGAATGAGCAGTTCTTC; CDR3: CASSQEGTSENEQFF
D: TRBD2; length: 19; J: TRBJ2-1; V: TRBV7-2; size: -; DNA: TGTGCCAGCACCAAAACCGGACTAGCGGGAGTTCTCTCCTACAATGAGCAGTTCTTC; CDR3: CASTKTGLAGVLSYNEQFF
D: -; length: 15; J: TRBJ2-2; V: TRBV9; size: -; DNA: TGTGCCAGCAGCGTGGCCACTACTAACACCGGGGAGCTGTTTTTT; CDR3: CASSVATTNTGELFF
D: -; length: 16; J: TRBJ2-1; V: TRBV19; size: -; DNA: TGTGCCAGTAGCCTTCGACAGGGACTCTCCTACAATGAGCAGTTCTTC; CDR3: CASSLRQGLSYNEQFF
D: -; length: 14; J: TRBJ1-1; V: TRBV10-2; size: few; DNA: TGCGCCAGCAGAGACCAGGGTCGAGGAACTGAAGCTTTCTTT; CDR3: CASRDQGRGTEAFF
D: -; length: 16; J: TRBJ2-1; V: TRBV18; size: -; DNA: TGTGCCAGCTCACCATCTGGCGGGATGACCCACAATGAGCAGTTCTTC; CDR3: CASSPSGGMTHNEQFF
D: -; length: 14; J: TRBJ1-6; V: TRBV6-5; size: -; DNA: TGTGCCAGCAGACCCCCCTTAGGGGAATCACCCCTCCACTTT; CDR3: CASRPPLGESPLHF
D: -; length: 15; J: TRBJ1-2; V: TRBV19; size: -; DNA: TGTGCCAGTAGTATAGCACGGCAGGCGAACTATGGCTACACCTTC; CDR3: CASSIARQANYGYTF
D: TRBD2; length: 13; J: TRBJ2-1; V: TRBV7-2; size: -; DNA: TGTGCCAGCAGCTTAAAGTGGGAGGGCAAGGGGTTCTTC; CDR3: CASSLKWEGKGFF
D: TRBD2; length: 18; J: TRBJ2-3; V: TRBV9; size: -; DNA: TGTGCCAGCAGCGTAGTACAGCGGGAGTTCGGTAGGTCAGATACGCAGTATTTT; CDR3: CASSVVQREFGRSDTQYF
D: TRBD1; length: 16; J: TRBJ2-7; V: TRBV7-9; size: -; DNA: TGTGCCAGCAGCTTAGAGGGCCAGGGACAGGGGAGGGAGCAGTACTTC; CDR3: CASSLEGQGQGREQYF
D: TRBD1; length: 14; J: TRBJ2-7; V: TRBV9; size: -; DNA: TGTGCCAGCAGCCTCCGGGACAGTAACTACGAGCAGTACTTC; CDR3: CASSLRDSNYEQYF
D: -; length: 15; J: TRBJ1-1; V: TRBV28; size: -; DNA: TGTGCCAGCACCCTCCGGGGTCCTATGAACACTGAAGCTTTCTTT; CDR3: CASTLRGPMNTEAFF
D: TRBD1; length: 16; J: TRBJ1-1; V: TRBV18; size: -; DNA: TGTGCCAGCTCACCATACCCCCGACAGGGTCCGACTGAAGCTTTCTTT; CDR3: CASSPYPRQGPTEAFF
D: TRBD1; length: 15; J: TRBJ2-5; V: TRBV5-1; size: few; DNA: TGCGCCAGCAGCTTAGGGGACAGCTCCCAAGAGACCCAGTACTTC; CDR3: CASSLGDSSQETQYF
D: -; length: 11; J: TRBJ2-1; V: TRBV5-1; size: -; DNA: TGCGCCAGCAGCTTGGTTTCGGAGCAGTTCTTC; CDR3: CASSLVSEQFF
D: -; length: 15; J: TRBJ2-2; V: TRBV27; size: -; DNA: TGTGCCAGCAGCTACGAGGGTGCGGCCACCGGGGAGCTGTTTTTT; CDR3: CASSYEGAATGELFF
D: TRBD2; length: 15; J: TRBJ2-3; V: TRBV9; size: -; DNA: TGTGCCAGCAGCGTCACTAGCGGACGCACAGATACGCAGTATTTT; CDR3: CASSVTSGRTDTQYF
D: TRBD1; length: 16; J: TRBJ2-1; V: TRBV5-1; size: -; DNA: TGCGCCAGCAGCTTGGGAGGTCCAGGGGGAAGCAATGAGCAGTTCTTC; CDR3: CASSLGGPGGSNEQFF
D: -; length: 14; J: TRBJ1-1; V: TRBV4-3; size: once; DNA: TGCGCCAGCAGCCAAGAATCCCGAGAGACTGAAGCTTTCTTT; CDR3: CASSQESRETEAFF
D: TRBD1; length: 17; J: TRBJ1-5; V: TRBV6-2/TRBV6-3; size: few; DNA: TGTGCCAGCAGTTACGTCCCGGGACAGGGCAGCAATCAGCCCCAGCATTTT; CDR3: CASSYVPGQGSNQPQHF
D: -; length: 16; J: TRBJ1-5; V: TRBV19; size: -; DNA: TGTGCCAGTAGGCTACAGGGCTCCTATAGCAATCAGCCCCAGCATTTT; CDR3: CASRLQGSYSNQPQHF
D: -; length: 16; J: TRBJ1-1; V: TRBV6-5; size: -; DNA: -; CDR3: CASSWGQGARPGMGFF
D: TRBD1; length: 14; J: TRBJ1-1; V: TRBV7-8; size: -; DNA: TGTGCCAGCAGCTCCAGGGGGCTGAACACTGAAGCTTTCTTT; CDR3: CASSSRGLNTEAFF
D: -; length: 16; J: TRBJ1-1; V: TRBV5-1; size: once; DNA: TGCGCCAGCAGTCCAGGGGCCCCTCGGGAGAACACTGAAGCTTTCTTT; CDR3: CASSPGAPRENTEAFF
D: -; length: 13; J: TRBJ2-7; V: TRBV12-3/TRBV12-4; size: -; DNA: TGTGCCAGCAGTCCTACGCGAGGCTACGAGCAGTACTTC; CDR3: CASSPTRGYEQYF
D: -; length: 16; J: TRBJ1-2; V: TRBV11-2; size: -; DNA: TGTGCCAGCAGCTTAGATGGAGGGACCGTTAGGGGAGGCTACACCTTC; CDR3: CASSLDGGTVRGGYTF
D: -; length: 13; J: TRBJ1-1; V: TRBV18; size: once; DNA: TGTGCCAGCTCACCAGCGGAGGGCACTGAAGCTTTCTTT; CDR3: CASSPAEGTEAFF
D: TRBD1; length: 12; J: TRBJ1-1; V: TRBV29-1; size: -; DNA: TGCAGCGTGACACAGGGGTTCACTGAAGCTTTCTTT; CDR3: CSVTQGFTEAFF
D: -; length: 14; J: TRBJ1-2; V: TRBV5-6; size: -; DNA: TGTGCCAGCAGCTCCAAGGGGCCTAACTATGGCTACACCTTC; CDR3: CASSSKGPNYGYTF
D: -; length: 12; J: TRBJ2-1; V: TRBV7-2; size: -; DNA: TGTGCCAGCAGCTTATTCCGGGATGAGCAGTTCTTC; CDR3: CASSLFRDEQFF
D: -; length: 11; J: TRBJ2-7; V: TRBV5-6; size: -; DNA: TGTGCCAGCAGCTACACCTACGAGCAGTACTTC; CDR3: CASSYTYEQYF
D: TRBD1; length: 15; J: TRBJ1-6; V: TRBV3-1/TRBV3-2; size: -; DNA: TGTGCCAGCAGCACCCGCCCGACAGGGGATTCACCCCTCCACTTT; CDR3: CASSTRPTGDSPLHF
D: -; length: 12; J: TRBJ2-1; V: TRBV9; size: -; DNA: TGTGCCAGCAGCCAAGTGGGAGATGAGCAGTTCTTC; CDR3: CASSQVGDEQFF
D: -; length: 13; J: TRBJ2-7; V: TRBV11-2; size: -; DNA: TGTGCCAGCAGCTCCGACAGGTCCTACGAGCAGTACTTC; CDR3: CASSSDRSYEQYF
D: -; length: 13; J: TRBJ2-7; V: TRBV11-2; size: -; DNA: TGTGCCGTATCAAGGGTGCAGGGTAACGAGCAGTACTTC; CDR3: CAVSRVQGNEQYF
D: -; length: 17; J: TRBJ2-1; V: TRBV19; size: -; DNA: TGTGCCAGTAGTATAAGGCCGGAGCGGCGGCAGTACAATGAGCAGTTCTTC; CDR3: CASSIRPERRQYNEQFF
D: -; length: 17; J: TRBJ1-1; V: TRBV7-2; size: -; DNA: TGTGCCAGCAGCCCATACTCGGGGGTCCGGGTAGACACTGAAGCTTTCTTT; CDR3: CASSPYSGVRVDTEAFF